These 28 T cell receptor beta chains were all obtained from the same sample, sequenced in a study of shared clonotypes between healthy human individuals. Some clones are missing from TCRdb's copy, which holds only in-frame ones; the method was immunoSEQ multiplex PCR. Among about 1.1 million clones listed, approximately 77% were seen once. Sequenced material: memory CD4+ T cells from PBMCs. Subset reported: CD45RA-negative fraction. The receptor source for this set is a young man in good health. Some clones in this sample may be carry-over from other donors' samples.

CDR3 sequence: CASRRQDLSGEQYF. The CDR3 bases are TGTGCCAGCAGACGACAGGACTTGTCTGGTGAGCAGTACTTC. The rearrangement joins TRBV27 to TRBJ2-7; D is possibly TRBD1 (6 bases). V was cut by 6 bases and J by 7 bases, with 19 bases left in between. Germline loops: CDR1 MNHEY, CDR2 SMNVEV (reference sequence). This CDR3 spans 14 amino acids.

This clone occurred a few times. The germline gene is not matched at one end of the junction; a read error may be the cause. The CDR3 sequence: CAWSVSGNSEAFF. CDR3 DNA: TGTGCCTGGAGCGTATCCGGGAACAGTGAAGCTTTCTTT. V usage is TRBV30 and J usage is TRBJ1-1; D gene unclear. The length of the CDR3 is 13 residues. CDR1 is GTSNPN and CDR2 is SVGIG in the germline V gene (reference sequence).

This clone has just a few counts. The chain employs TRBV7-3 and TRBJ1-1; the D gene is possibly TRBD1 (5 bases). V was trimmed by 0 bases and J by 2 bases, leaving 10 bases between them. The CDR3 is 15 amino acids. Per the germline V gene, CDR1 is SGHTA and CDR2 is FQGTGA. The CDR3: CASSLTWDGNTEAFF. The CDR3 DNA reads TGTGCCAGCAGCTTAACGTGGGACGGAAACACTGAAGCTTTCTTT.

This chain links TRBV6-5 with TRBJ1-3, with a tentative D call TRBD1 (5 bases). V gave up 0 bases and J gave up 0 bases, with 6 bases separating them. Germline V gene lookup returns CDR1 MNHEY and CDR2 SVGAGI. CDR3 length: 15 residues. The CDR3 coding sequence is TGTGCCAGCAGTTACTCCCAGGGCTCTGGAAACACCATATATTTT. Translating it yields CASSYSQGSGNTIYF.

This clone appeared once. The chain is built from TRBV2 and TRBJ2-1, with 8 bases aligning to TRBD1. This CDR3 spans 12 amino acids. V was clipped by 4 bases and J by 8 bases; unmatched bases: 1. The germline gives CDR1 SNHLY, CDR2 FYNNEI. This chain's CDR3 is CASSGQGYEQFF. CDR3 nucleotide sequence: TGTGCCAGCAGTGGACAGGGGTATGAGCAGTTCTTC. The full variable domain, its missing parts supplied by reference TRBV2 and TRBJ2-1, is EPEVTQTPSHQVTQMGQEVILRCVPISNHLYFYWYRQILGQKVEFLVSFYNNEISEKSEIFDDQFSVERPDGSNFTLKIRSTKLEDSAMYFCASSGQGYEQFFGPGTRLTVL.

This clone was counted a single time. V and J are TRBV18 and TRBJ2-5, with 10 bases matching TRBD1. The J call is in doubt because the DNA end fits TRBJ2-7 better. The V gene's germline CDR1 is KGHSH and CDR2 LQKENI. CDR3 size: 15 residues. This CDR3 reads CASSRLGGQGYEQYF. In DNA, the CDR3 is TGTGCCAGCTCACGTCTAGGGGGACAGGGGTACGAGCAGTACTTC.

The table lists this clone with a few counts. A junction boundary mismatches the germline segment, possibly from a read error. V is TRBV20-1 and J is TRBJ2-7; 8 bases are a match to TRBD2. CDR1 is DFQATT and CDR2 is SNEGSKA in the germline V gene (reference sequence). This CDR3 has 10 amino acids. DNA for the CDR3: TGCAGTGCGGGGGAGCGGGAGTTTGCCTTC. It encodes CSAGEREFAF.

J is TRBJ2-7 and V is TRBV5-1, with 9 bases lining up with TRBD2. In germline, CDR1 is SGHRS, CDR2 YFSETQ. V gave up 3 bases and J gave up 3 bases; unmatched junction bases: 10. This CDR3 is built from 16 residues. CDR3 sequence: CASSWSGTSSLYEQYF. In DNA, the CDR3 is TGCGCCAGCAGCTGGTCCGGGACTAGCTCCCTCTACGAGCAGTACTTC. The variable domain in full, with the rest retrieved from reference TRBV5-1 and TRBJ2-7, is KAGVTQTPRYLIKTRGQQVTLSCSPISGHRSVSWYQQTPGQGLQFLFEYFSETQRNKGNFPGRFSGRQFSNSRSEMNVSTLELGDSALYLCASSWSGTSSLYEQYFGPGTRLTVT.

The V and J genes are TRBV7-8 and TRBJ2-4; TRBD1 aligns across 8 bases. CDR3 length equals 14 residues. V lost 5 bases, J lost 8 bases, and 8 bases stayed unmatched. Germline lookup yields CDR1 SGHVS and CDR2 FQNEAQ. CDR3 loop: CASSQSPDRDIQYF. CDR3 sequence (DNA): TGTGCCAGCAGCCAATCACCGGACAGGGACATTCAGTACTTC.

The V gene is TRBV7-9, the J gene TRBJ2-1, with 12 bases identical to TRBD2. Per the germline V gene, CDR1 is SEHNR and CDR2 is FQNEAQ (reference sequence). Trimming cost V 4 bases and J 10 bases; bases outside gene matches: 8. This CDR3 is 15 amino acids long. The CDR3: CASSSRLAGEGEQFF. The CDR3 DNA is TGTGCCAGCAGCTCACGACTAGCGGGAGAGGGCGAGCAGTTCTTC.

The rearrangement uses TRBV30 and TRBJ2-3; D remains unclear. The CDR3 covers 14 residues. Trimming removed 2 bases from V and 2 bases from J, with 11 bases in between. The germline CDR1 and CDR2 sequences are GTSNPN and SVGIG (reference sequence). The CDR3: CAWSQRWATDTQYF. CDR3 coding DNA: TGTGCCTGGAGTCAAAGGTGGGCCACAGATACGCAGTATTTT.

The chain uses TRBV5-1 and TRBJ2-7; D tentatively reads TRBD1 or TRBD2 (5 bases each). The CDR3 length is 13 residues. Trimming took off 8 bases at V and 7 bases at J, with 19 bases between the two ends. Germline CDR1 is SGHRS and CDR2 is YFSETQ. As DNA, the CDR3 is TGCGCCAGTAAACAGGACCCCTCGGGGGAGCAGTACTTC. Translating it yields CASKQDPSGEQYF.

This clone was counted a single time. Other DNA sequences within the sample encode an identical CDR3. CDR3 amino acids: CASSLLYEQYF. CDR3 sequence (DNA): TGTGCCAGCAGTTTATTGTACGAGCAGTACTTC. The gene calls are TRBV28 and TRBJ2-7; D gene uncertain. The CDR3 consists of 11 residues. With 1 base removed from V and 4 bases from J, the gap between germline ends came to 2 bases. Germline values: CDR1 MDHEN, CDR2 SYDVKM.

This chain links TRBV25-1 with TRBJ2-1; D uncertain. V lost 8 bases and J 8 bases, leaving 10 bases between the germline ends. There are 11 residues in the CDR3. CDR1 and CDR2 from the germline V gene are MGHDK and SYGVNS. CDR3 DNA: TGTGCCAGCTCCGAGACGGATGAGCAGTTCTTC. It is translated as CASSETDEQFF.

On this clone: This sample also contains other DNA sequences that code for the same CDR3. This chain uses TRBV18 with TRBJ2-3; TRBD2 aligns across 13 bases. The CDR3 spans 15 residues. Germline CDR1 and CDR2: KGHSH and LQKENI. Losses at the gene ends were 5 bases for V and 4 bases for J; bases not matched to a gene: 3. CDR3: CASSRTSGSPDTQYF. The CDR3 coding sequence is TGTGCCAGCTCAAGGACTAGCGGGAGCCCAGATACGCAGTATTTT.

The CDR3 loop reads CASSVRPGTSPYNEQFF. The CDR3 DNA reads TGTGCCAGCAGTGTTCGCCCCGGGACTTCGCCCTACAATGAGCAGTTCTTC. The gene calls are TRBV2 and TRBJ2-1; a weak D match, TRBD2 (6 bases). V was pared by 4 bases and J by 2 bases, with 18 bases between. From germline, CDR1 is SNHLY and CDR2 FYNNEI. The CDR3 spans 17 residues. Based on the CDR3 plus reference TRBV2 and TRBJ2-1, the full variable domain is EPEVTQTPSHQVTQMGQEVILRCVPISNHLYFYWYRQILGQKVEFLVSFYNNEISEKSEIFDDQFSVERPDGSNFTLKIRSTKLEDSAMYFCASSVRPGTSPYNEQFFGPGTRLTVL.

This clone was recorded once. V and J are TRBV9 and TRBJ2-7; 7 positions agree with TRBD1. Germline values: CDR1 SGDLS, CDR2 YYNGEE. V dropped 3 bases and J dropped 5; count of bases not matched to a gene: 14. The CDR3 runs to 16 residues. The CDR3 loop reads CASSAGRATGVNEQYF. The CDR3, as DNA: TGTGCCAGCAGCGCCGGACGGGCAACAGGGGTGAACGAGCAGTACTTC.

V and J are TRBV6-6 and TRBJ2-3; TRBD2 might be the D (6 bases). Trimming took off 0 bases at V and 2 bases at J, with 6 bases between the two ends. This CDR3 spans 14 amino acids. Germline V gives CDR1 MNHNY, CDR2 SVGAGI (reference sequence). CDR3 loop: CASSYSDYTDTQYF. Here the CDR3 DNA reads TGTGCCAGCAGTTACTCGGACTACACAGATACGCAGTATTTT.

A few counts support this clone. A much larger clone is a single base away; this may be a read error. The gene calls are TRBV5-6 and TRBJ2-7, with unresolved D. The germline V gene encodes CDR1 SGHDT and CDR2 YYEEEE. The CDR3 covers 10 residues. Deletions cut 5 bases from V and 3 bases from J, with 3 bases between. CDR3 DNA: TGTGCCAGCAGTTTCTACGAGCAGTACTTC. It codes for CASSFYEQYF.

The rearrangement uses TRBV7-9 and TRBJ2-7; tentative D call: TRBD2 (5 bases). The CDR3 length is 15 residues. V was shortened by 10 bases and J by 7 bases, with 26 bases between the two germline ends. Per the germline V gene, CDR1 is SEHNR and CDR2 is FQNEAQ (reference sequence). Here the CDR3 reads CATRTNGVRLREQYF. The CDR3 DNA reads as TGTGCCACCCGCACTAACGGGGTTCGCTTGAGGGAGCAGTACTTC.

The V gene is TRBV5-4, the J gene TRBJ2-3; the D is unclear. CDR1 is SGHNT and CDR2 is YYREEE in the germline V gene (reference sequence). The CDR3 extends over 15 amino acids. V lost 1 base and J 2 bases, leaving 11 bases between the germline ends. CDR3 DNA: TGTGCCAGCAGCTTGAGGCAGGCGCCCACAGATACGCAGTATTTT. This translates into CASSLRQAPTDTQYF.

A remark on this clone: The same CDR3 arises from other DNA sequences in this sample as well. V usage is TRBV5-1 and J usage is TRBJ1-2; no firm D call. The V gene lost 2 bases and the J gene lost 0 bases, with 2 bases spanning the gap. CDR1 is SGHRS, CDR2 YFSETQ, per germline. The CDR3 has 12 residues. The CDR3 DNA reads TGCGCCAGCAGCTTTACTAACTATGGCTACACCTTC. Its translation: CASSFTNYGYTF.

The chain joins TRBV28 to TRBJ1-2; maybe TRBD1 (6 bases). V lost 5 bases and J lost 7, with 11 bases in between. The CDR3 spans 12 residues. Germline V lookup: CDR1 MDHEN, CDR2 SYDVKM. In DNA form, the CDR3 reads TGTGCCAGCAGTCCCCCAGGGGTTGGCTACACCTTC. This sequence encodes CASSPPGVGYTF.

The rearrangement links TRBV5-5 to TRBJ1-1; D not certain. Trimming cost V 2 bases and J 11 bases, with 22 bases left between them. CDR3 size: 15 residues. Germline assignment: CDR1 SGHKS and CDR2 YYEKEE (reference sequence). The CDR3 sequence is CASSLDPGRALLAFF. The CDR3 coding sequence is TGTGCCAGCAGCTTAGACCCCGGGAGGGCACTCTTGGCTTTCTTT.

V gene TRBV28 combines with J gene TRBJ2-5; the D gene could be TRBD1 or TRBD2 (5 bases each). Trimming removed 7 bases from V and 0 bases from J, with 12 bases in between. Looked up from germline, CDR1 is MDHEN and CDR2 is SYDVKM. The CDR3 consists of 14 residues. The CDR3 is CASTRGPDQETQYF. In DNA, the CDR3 is TGTGCCAGCACACGGGGACCCGACCAAGAGACCCAGTACTTC. Complete variable domain (other parts from reference TRBV28 and TRBJ2-5): DVKVTQSSRYLVKRTGEKVFLECVQDMDHENMFWYRQDPGLGLRLIYFSYDVKMKEKGDIPEGYSVSREKKERFSLILESASTNQTSMYLCASTRGPDQETQYFGPGTRLLVL.

The chain is built from TRBV6-1 and TRBJ2-1; D gene ambiguous. CDR1 MNHNS and CDR2 SASEGT come from the germline V gene. V was trimmed by 6 bases and J by 3 bases, leaving 9 bases between them. The CDR3 loop spans 13 amino acids. CDR3 sequence reads: CASSKDNYNEQFF. The CDR3 DNA reads as TGTGCCAGCAGCAAAGACAACTACAATGAGCAGTTCTTC.

The CDR3 DNA sequence: TGTGCCAGCAGTTCCTGGACAGGGGGCGGAGGGGAAAAACTGTTTTTT. Protein sequence: CASSSWTGGGGEKLFF. The chain combines TRBV6-5 with TRBJ1-4, with TRBD1 identical over 11 bases. CDR1 and CDR2 (germline): MNHEY, SVGAGI. The CDR3 extends over 16 amino acids. V dropped 4 bases and J dropped 8; count of bases not matched to a gene: 9.

V and J are TRBV6-1 and TRBJ2-1, with TRBD1 matching 9 bases. This CDR3 contains 15 residues. Germline V lookup: CDR1 MNHNS, CDR2 SASEGT. The trim removed 6 bases at V and 5 bases at J, leaving 8 bases unmatched. The CDR3 reads CASSHGQGINNEQFF. CDR3 coding DNA: TGTGCCAGCAGCCATGGACAGGGGATCAACAATGAGCAGTTCTTC.